These T cell receptor beta chains were read from a single sample in a study of shared clonotypes between healthy human individuals. Method: immunoSEQ multiplex PCR; TCRdb's copy keeps in-frame clones and lacks some. This table has about 610,000 clones, about 97% appearing once. Sequenced material: naive CD4+ T cells sorted from blood. The receptors here all came from a woman aged 25 to 45 in good health. The CDR3 runs from the conserved cysteine through the conserved F or W. The D gene is left open where the match is weak. Expanded clones get a size class; other rows say once, few or many, or leave the size out.

d_call	v_call	j_call	clone_size	cdr3_aa	cdr3_nt
TRBD1	TRBV19	TRBJ2-1	NA	CARTGGANNEQFF	TGTGCCAGGACAGGGGGGGCGAACAATGAGCAGTTCTTC
NA	TRBV15	TRBJ2-3	NA	CATSRKEDTQYF	TGTGCCACCAGCAGAAAAGAAGATACGCAGTATTTT
NA	TRBV28	TRBJ1-5	NA	CASSLDISNQPQHF	TGTGCCAGCAGCCTAGACATAAGCAATCAGCCCCAGCATTTT
NA	TRBV10-1	TRBJ1-5	once	CASSESPGGPQHF	TGCGCCAGCAGTGAGTCCCCGGGGGGTCCCCAGCATTTT
TRBD2	TRBV5-6	TRBJ2-7	once	CASSLTEAGGSYEQYF	TGTGCCAGCAGCTTGACGGAGGCGGGAGGGTCCTACGAGCAGTACTTC
TRBD2	TRBV5-1	TRBJ2-3	NA	CASSLQLAGAPDTQYF	TGCGCCAGCAGCTTGCAGCTAGCGGGAGCGCCAGATACGCAGTATTTT
TRBD1	TRBV27	TRBJ1-3	NA	CASSYGQGGGTIYF	TGTGCCAGCAGTTACGGACAGGGAGGGGGAACCATATATTTT
TRBD2	TRBV11-2	TRBJ2-1	NA	CASSHTSGISNEQFF	TGTGCCAGCAGCCACACTAGCGGGATCTCGAATGAGCAGTTCTTC
NA	TRBV6-1	TRBJ1-1	NA	CASSASMNTEAFF	TGTGCCAGCAGTGCGTCCATGAACACTGAAGCTTTCTTT
TRBD1	TRBV5-5	TRBJ2-7	NA	CASGRRDRVYEQYF	TGTGCCAGCGGTAGACGGGACAGGGTTTACGAGCAGTACTTC
TRBD1	TRBV28	TRBJ1-3	NA	CASSRQGVGAKDPGNTIYF	TGTGCCAGCAGCCGCCAGGGGGTGGGGGCGAAGGACCCTGGAAACACCATATATTTT
NA	TRBV5-6	TRBJ1-3	NA	CASSRGVPGNTIYF	TGTGCCAGCAGTAGGGGGGTGCCTGGAAACACCATATATTTT
NA	TRBV4-1	TRBJ2-1	NA	CASSQDFGSSYNEQFF	TGCGCCAGCAGCCAAGATTTTGGCAGCTCCTACAATGAGCAGTTCTTC
TRBD1	TRBV5-1	TRBJ2-1	NA	CASSWDRGQYNEQFF	TGCGCCAGCAGCTGGGACAGGGGGCAGTACAATGAGCAGTTCTTC
NA	TRBV7-9	TRBJ2-5	NA	CASSLDVGEWETQYF	TGTGCCAGCAGCTTAGATGTGGGAGAATGGGAGACCCAGTACTTC
NA	TRBV27	TRBJ2-3	NA	CASSSSRRATDTQYF	TGTGCCAGCAGTTCCTCCCGGAGGGCTACAGATACGCAGTATTTT
NA	TRBV29-1	TRBJ1-3	NA	CSVVTGPSGNTIYF	TGCAGCGTTGTTACAGGGCCTTCTGGAAACACCATATATTTT
NA	TRBV5-1	TRBJ2-5	NA	CASSSPGGGETQYF	TGCGCCAGCAGCTCGCCCGGGGGTGGAGAGACCCAGTACTTC
TRBD1	TRBV5-1	TRBJ2-5	once	CASSSSVGGVNRETQYF	TGCGCCAGCAGCTCCTCGGTAGGGGGCGTTAACCGAGAGACCCAGTACTTC
TRBD1	TRBV18	TRBJ2-7	NA	CASSPEGQAYEQYF	TGTGCCAGCTCACCAGAAGGACAGGCCTACGAGCAGTACTTC
NA	TRBV30	TRBJ2-5	NA	CAWGSQETQYF	TGTGCCTGGGGTAGCCAAGAGACCCAGTACTTC
TRBD2	TRBV28	TRBJ2-3	once	CASKRGLIYSTDTQYF	TGTGCCAGCAAGCGGGGCTTGATTTATAGCACAGATACGCAGTATTTT